A selection of T cell receptor beta chains follows, all from one sample in a study of T cells in localized non-small cell lung cancer. The method was immunoSEQ multiplex PCR; TCRdb's version includes in-frame clones alone and lacks a portion of them. The table has 45,000 to 65,000 clones, about 87% seen once. The sample in question was peripheral blood, obtained before any cancer treatment. These receptors all come from a man between 40 and 70 years old with stage I squamous cell lung carcinoma. The CDR3 runs from the conserved cysteine through the conserved F or W. A D gene is named only where the DNA matches it firmly. Size is omitted from some rows. Given values are once, few, many or a class for expanded clones.

d_call | cdr3_length | j_call | v_call | clone_size | cdr3_nt | cdr3_aa
. | 11 | TRBJ1-5 | TRBV28 | . | TGTGCCAGCAGGGGTAATCAGCCCCAGCATTTT | CASRGNQPQHF
TRBD1 | 16 | TRBJ2-1 | TRBV5-4 | . | TGTGCCAGCAGCTTGGGGGGGACAGGGGGCCTTGATGAGCAATTCTTC | CASSLGGTGGLDEQFF
. | 13 | TRBJ2-7 | TRBV25-1 | . | TGTGCCAGCAGTGAATATGCGGAGGACGAGCAGTACTTC | CASSEYAEDEQYF
. | 15 | TRBJ2-2 | TRBV18 | . | TGTGCCAGCTCACGAGGGCTAGTCGGATCCGGGGAGCTGTTTTTT | CASSRGLVGSGELFF
. | 13 | TRBJ1-5 | TRBV30 | . | TGTGCCTGGAGTGCTATGGTGGAACAGCCCCAGCATTTT | CAWSAMVEQPQHF
. | 14 | TRBJ1-4 | TRBV18 | . | TGTGCCAGCGGCGACTCGGAAGGGGGAGAAAAACTGTTTTTT | CASGDSEGGEKLFF
TRBD1 | 12 | TRBJ1-1 | TRBV7-9 | . | TGTGCCACCGCCCAGGGGGGCACTGAAGCTTTCTTT | CATAQGGTEAFF
TRBD2 | 13 | TRBJ2-3 | TRBV14 | . | TGTGCCAGCAGCCAAGGGGAGCGGGAGACGCAGTATTTT | CASSQGERETQYF
. | 13 | TRBJ2-5 | TRBV25-1 | . | TGTGCCAGCAGGGACGGATCCCAAGAGACCCAGTACTTC | CASRDGSQETQYF
TRBD2 | 14 | TRBJ2-7 | TRBV5-8 | . | TGTGCCAGCAGCTTGACCGGGACTAGAAACGAGCAGTACTTC | CASSLTGTRNEQYF
. | 16 | TRBJ2-3 | TRBV5-1 | . | TGCGCCACCGGGGCAGGGGCCAGCTCTAGCACAGATACGCAGTATTTT | CATGAGASSSTDTQYF
. | 13 | TRBJ2-3 | TRBV19 | . | TGTGCCAGTACCCTGGCGGGCACAGATACGCAGTATTTT | CASTLAGTDTQYF
TRBD2 | 13 | TRBJ2-7 | TRBV7-2 | . | TGTGCCAGCAGCTGGACTAGCGGTTACGAGCAGTACTTC | CASSWTSGYEQYF
. | 15 | TRBJ2-7 | TRBV7-9 | . | TGTGCCAGCAGCTTAGAGGCAGGGAGGACCTACGAGCAGTACTTC | CASSLEAGRTYEQYF
. | 12 | TRBJ1-1 | TRBV29-1 | few | TGCAGCGCCAGGGTACGGAAGACTGAAGCTTTCTTT | CSARVRKTEAFF
TRBD1 | 14 | TRBJ1-5 | TRBV19 | . | TGTGCCACCGAGGACAGGGGGTTAAATCAGCCCCAGCATTTT | CATEDRGLNQPQHF
. | 13 | TRBJ1-1 | TRBV28 | . | TGTGCCAGCAGGATGGGGGGGAACACTGAAGCTTTCTTT | CASRMGGNTEAFF
. | 17 | TRBJ1-5 | TRBV19 | . | TGTGCCAGTAGTATCAACAGGGAAGTAGGAGAGTGGCAGCCCCAGCATTTT | CASSINREVGEWQPQHF
TRBD1 | 14 | TRBJ2-3 | TRBV27 | once | TGTGCCAGCAGTTTTCAGGGGGTAACAGATACGCAGTATTTT | CASSFQGVTDTQYF
TRBD2 | 16 | TRBJ2-2 | TRBV29-1 | . | TGCAGCGTCCCCCTCTGGGTAGCGGGCCCGACCGGGGAGCTGTTTTTT | CSVPLWVAGPTGELFF
TRBD1 | 15 | TRBJ1-4 | TRBV5-5 | . | TGTGCCAGCAGCTTACGGACAGGGGGCTATGAAAAACTGTTTTTT | CASSLRTGGYEKLFF
TRBD2 | 12 | TRBJ2-7 | TRBV5-6 | . | TGTGCCAGCAGCCGCGGGAGCTACGAGCAGTACTTC | CASSRGSYEQYF
TRBD2 | 13 | TRBJ2-7 | TRBV18 | . | TGTGCCAGCTCACGGGCGGGGGGCTACGAGCAGTACTTC | CASSRAGGYEQYF
. | 13 | TRBJ2-1 | TRBV2 | . | TGTGCCAGCAGTGTGGGACCGTCCACATGGCAGTTCTTC | CASSVGPSTWQFF
. | 13 | TRBJ2-6 | TRBV9 | . | TGTGCCAGCAGCTCAGTCGGGGCCAACGTCCTGACTTTC | CASSSVGANVLTF
TRBD2 | 16 | TRBJ2-1 | TRBV5-1 | few | TGCGCCAGCAGCTTCCCCACAGCGGGAGACCCCAATGAGCAGTTCTTC | CASSFPTAGDPNEQFF
. | 13 | TRBJ2-5 | TRBV18 | . | TGTGCCAGCTCACCGGCAGGCCAAGAGACCCAGTACTTC | CASSPAGQETQYF
. | 14 | TRBJ2-3 | TRBV6-1 | . | TGTGCCAGCACCGAACAGCTACTCACAGATACGCAGTATTTT | CASTEQLLTDTQYF
. | 13 | TRBJ1-4 | TRBV28 | . | TGTGCCAGCAACCCCCCATCTAATGAAAAACTGTTTTTT | CASNPPSNEKLFF
. | 14 | TRBJ2-7 | TRBV5-8 | few | TGTGCCAGCAGCTTGTTTGGGCCAGCCTACGAGCAGTACTTC | CASSLFGPAYEQYF
. | 14 | TRBJ2-1 | TRBV6-5 | . | TGTGCCAGCAGTTACCCAGGGGTGGTTGATGAGCAGTTCTTC | CASSYPGVVDEQFF
. | 13 | TRBJ1-1 | TRBV6-6 | . | TGTGCCAGCAGTTCCCTGCCGGGCACTGAAGCTTTCTTT | CASSSLPGTEAFF
. | 12 | TRBJ2-1 | TRBV29-1 | . | TGCAGCGTTGGTTTGGGATTCAATGAGCAGTTCTTC | CSVGLGFNEQFF
. | 15 | TRBJ1-2 | TRBV14 | once | TGTGCCAGCAGCCAAGGCGCTACGGGGAACTATGGCTACACCTTC | CASSQGATGNYGYTF
. | 15 | TRBJ1-1 | TRBV30 | . | TGTGCCTGGGGGGATCCGTGGGCACCGAACACTGAAGCTTTCTTT | CAWGDPWAPNTEAFF
. | 16 | TRBJ2-1 | TRBV5-5 | . | TGTGCCAGCAGCCCCGTCCCGACTATTCCTATGGGAGAGCAGTTCTTC | CASSPVPTIPMGEQFF
. | 14 | TRBJ2-7 | TRBV11-3 | . | TGTGCCAGCAGCCAAGGACAAAGCTCCTACGAGCAGTACTTC | CASSQGQSSYEQYF
TRBD2 | 16 | TRBJ2-5 | TRBV7-9 | . | TGTGCCAGCAGCTCCAAGCCACTAGCGGGAGTAGAGACCCAGTACTTC | CASSSKPLAGVETQYF
TRBD1 | 15 | TRBJ1-6 | TRBV7-2 | . | TGTGCCAGCAGCTCGACAGGGTTTTATTCCTCACCCCTCCACTTT | CASSSTGFYSSPLHF
. | 12 | TRBJ1-2 | TRBV7-2 | . | TGTGCCAGCAGCCGATCTAACGGCGGCTACACCTTC | CASSRSNGGYTF
. | 16 | TRBJ2-1 | TRBV4-1 | . | TGCGCCAGCAGCCAGAAAGTCCAACCCCGGCCCAATGAGCAGTTCTTC | CASSQKVQPRPNEQFF
TRBD1 | 12 | TRBJ1-4 | TRBV27 | once | TGTGCCAGCAGCATGACAGGGGAAAAACTGTTTTTT | CASSMTGEKLFF
TRBD2 | 17 | TRBJ2-2 | TRBV7-2 | . | TGTGCCAGCAGCCCCCGGGGATTAGCGGGCAACACCGGGGAGCTGTTTTTT | CASSPRGLAGNTGELFF
. | 13 | TRBJ1-1 | TRBV6-5 | few | TGTGCCAGCAGTACAGTGGGGGGCACTGAAGCTTTCTTT | CASSTVGGTEAFF
. | 14 | TRBJ2-7 | TRBV11-3 | . | TGTGCCAGCAGCTTAGGGCCGGGCTCCTACGAGCAGTACTTC | CASSLGPGSYEQYF
TRBD2 | 14 | TRBJ2-3 | TRBV19 | . | TGTGCCAGTAGTATGGGGGGGAATGGAGATACGCAGTATTTT | CASSMGGNGDTQYF
TRBD2 | 17 | TRBJ2-2 | TRBV4-3 | . | TGCGCCAGCAGCCAAGCGGTGGCTAGCGGGAACACCGGGGAGCTGTTTTTT | CASSQAVASGNTGELFF
. | 13 | TRBJ2-1 | TRBV10-3 | medium-sized | TGTGCCATCAGTGAACTACAGCACAATGAGCAGTTCTTC | CAISELQHNEQFF
. | 12 | TRBJ1-2 | TRBV6-5 | . | TGTGCCAGCAGTTATCCTGGGGCTGGCTACACCTTC | CASSYPGAGYTF
. | 14 | TRBJ2-7 | TRBV19 | . | TGTGCCAGTAGTCACCGGGACTTTCCCTACGAGCAGTACTTC | CASSHRDFPYEQYF
TRBD1 | 12 | TRBJ1-1 | TRBV7-9 | . | TGTGCCAGCAGCACAGGGGCAACTGAAGCTTTCTTT | CASSTGATEAFF
. | 13 | TRBJ1-2 | TRBV28 | . | TGTGCCAGCAGTGCTCGAAGGGGCGCTGGCTACACCTTC | CASSARRGAGYTF
. | 12 | TRBJ1-5 | TRBV7-9 | . | TGTGCCAGCAGCTTAGTGTATCAGCCCCAGCATTTT | CASSLVYQPQHF
. | 14 | TRBJ2-5 | TRBV27 | . | TGTGCCAGCAGTTCCACTGGGACGTCGGAGACCCAGTACTTC | CASSSTGTSETQYF
. | 14 | TRBJ1-5 | TRBV2 | . | TGTGCCAGCAGTGAAGGGCGGAGCAATCAGCCCCAGCATTTT | CASSEGRSNQPQHF
TRBD1 | 18 | TRBJ1-5 | TRBV30 | . | TGTGCCTGGAGTGTACCATTTGGGACAGGGGTTAGCAATCAGCCCCAGCATTTT | CAWSVPFGTGVSNQPQHF
. | 14 | TRBJ1-5 | TRBV7-7 | . | TGTGCTAGCAGCCTACGGACGCTAGAAAAGCCCCAGCATTTT | CASSLRTLEKPQHF